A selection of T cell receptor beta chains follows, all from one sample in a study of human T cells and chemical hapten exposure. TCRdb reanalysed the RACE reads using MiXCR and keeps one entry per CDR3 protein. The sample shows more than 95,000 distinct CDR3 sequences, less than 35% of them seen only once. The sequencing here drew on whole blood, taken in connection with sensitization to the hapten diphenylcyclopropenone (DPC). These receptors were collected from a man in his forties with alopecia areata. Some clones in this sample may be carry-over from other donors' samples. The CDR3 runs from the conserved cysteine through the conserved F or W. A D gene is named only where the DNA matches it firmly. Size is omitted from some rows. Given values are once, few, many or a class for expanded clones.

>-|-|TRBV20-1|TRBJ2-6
TGCAGTGCCCACTCTGGGTTTGGGGCCAACGTCCTGACTTTC
CSAHSGFGANVLTF
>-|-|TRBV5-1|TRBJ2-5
TGCGCCAGCAGCTTGGGGTCACTAGCCGGGCAAGAGACCCAGTACTTC
CASSLGSLAGQETQYF
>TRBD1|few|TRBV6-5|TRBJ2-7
TGTGCCAGCAGGCTGGGACAGGGTTTTGCCGAGCAGTACTTC
CASRLGQGFAEQYF
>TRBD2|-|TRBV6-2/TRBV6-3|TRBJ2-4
TGTGCCAGCAGTTACTCGAGAGGTCCGGGACTAGCGGGAGTGGGGGCCAAAAACATTCAGTACTTC
CASSYSRGPGLAGVGAKNIQYF
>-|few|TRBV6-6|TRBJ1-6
TGTGCCAGCAGTTATTCGGGGACTGGTAATTCACCCCTCCACTTT
CASSYSGTGNSPLHF
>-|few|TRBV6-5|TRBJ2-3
TGTGCCAGCAGTATTGGGGCAGGGGCCCCAGATACGCAGTATTTT
CASSIGAGAPDTQYF
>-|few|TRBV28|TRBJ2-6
TGTGCCAGCAGTCCCGCTGGAGGGGGGGCCAACGTCCTGACTTTC
CASSPAGGGANVLTF
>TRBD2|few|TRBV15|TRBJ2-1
TGTGCCACCAGCAGAGATAGCGGGAGTTTCGGAATCTACAATGAGCAGTTCTTC
CATSRDSGSFGIYNEQFF
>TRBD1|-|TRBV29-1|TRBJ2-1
TGCAGCGCAGGGGACAGAGCCCGTTACAATGAGCAGTTCTTC
CSAGDRARYNEQFF
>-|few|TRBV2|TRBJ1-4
TGTGCCAGCAGTGGGGAGAGGGGCGAGAATGAAAAACTGTTTTTT
CASSGERGENEKLFF
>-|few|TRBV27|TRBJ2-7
TGTGCCAGCAGTTTACAAGAGGGTAACTACGAGCAGTACTTC
CASSLQEGNYEQYF
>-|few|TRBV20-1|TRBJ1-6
TGCAGTGCTGGCAAGGGGCGGTCACCCCTCCACTTT
CSAGKGRSPLHF
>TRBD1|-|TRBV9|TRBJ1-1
TGTGCCAGCAGCGCCCATGGAGACAGGGCCCTGGGCACTGAAGCTTTCTTT
CASSAHGDRALGTEAFF
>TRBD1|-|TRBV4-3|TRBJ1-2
TGCGCCAGCAGCCTTAACTCCGACAGGGGCGGTGTTGCCTACACCTTC
CASSLNSDRGGVAYTF
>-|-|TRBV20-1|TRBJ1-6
TGCAGTGCTAGAACCCAGGGCGTCAATTCACCCCTCCACTTT
CSARTQGVNSPLHF
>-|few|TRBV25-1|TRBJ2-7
TGTGCCAGCAGTGCAGGAGCAGCCTACGAGCAGTACTTC
CASSAGAAYEQYF
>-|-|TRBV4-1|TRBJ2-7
TGCGCCAGCAGCCAAGAGAGCGCGTTCGGTGGGGAGCAGTACTTC
CASSQESAFGGEQYF
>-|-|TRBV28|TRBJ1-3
TGTGCCAGCAGTTTAGCCAGGGGACACACCATATATTTT
CASSLARGHTIYF
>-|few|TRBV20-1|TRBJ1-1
TGCAGTGCTAGAGACGACGGGAACACTGAAGCTTTCTTT
CSARDDGNTEAFF
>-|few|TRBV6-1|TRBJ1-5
TGTGCCAGCAGTGACCGGGGGAGAGGCAATCAGCCCCAGCATTTT
CASSDRGRGNQPQHF
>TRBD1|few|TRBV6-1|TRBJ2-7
TGTGCCAGCAGCCGGGACAGGGGCGACGAGCAGTACTTC
CASSRDRGDEQYF
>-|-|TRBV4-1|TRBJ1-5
TGCGCCAGCAGCCAAGATCGTGGGGAGGAGCCCCAGCATTTT
CASSQDRGEEPQHF
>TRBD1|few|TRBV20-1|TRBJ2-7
TGCAGTGAGGCCGGGACAGGGGCAAAAGAGCAGTACTTC
CSEAGTGAKEQYF
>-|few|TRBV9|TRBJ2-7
TGTGCCAGCAGCGAAGGCGGTTACTACGAGCAGTACTTC
CASSEGGYYEQYF
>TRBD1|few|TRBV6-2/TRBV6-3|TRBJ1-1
TGTGCCAGCAGCAACGTGGACAGGGAAGACACTGAAGCTTTCTTT
CASSNVDREDTEAFF
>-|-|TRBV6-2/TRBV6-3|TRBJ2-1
TGTGCCAGCAGTTACGTCGCCAATGAGCAGTTCTTC
CASSYVANEQFF
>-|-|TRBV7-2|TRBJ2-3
TGTGCCAGCAGCTTTCGCCAACAGGCAGCAGATACGCAGTATTTT
CASSFRQQAADTQYF
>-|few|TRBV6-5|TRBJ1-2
TGTGCCAGCAGTTACTCCCAGACCTACTATGGCTACACCTTC
CASSYSQTYYGYTF
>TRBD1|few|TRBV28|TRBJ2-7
TGTGCCAGCACCCCAACCGGGACAGCGGTCTACGAGCAGTACTTC
CASTPTGTAVYEQYF
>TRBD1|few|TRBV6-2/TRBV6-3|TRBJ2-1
TGTGCCAGCAGTTCCCGGGACAGACCTTACAATGAGCAGTTCTTC
CASSSRDRPYNEQFF
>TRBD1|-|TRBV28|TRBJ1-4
TGTGCCAGCAGTGGACAGGGACTGGCAACTAATGAAAAACTGTTTTTT
CASSGQGLATNEKLFF
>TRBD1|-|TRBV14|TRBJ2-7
TGTGCCAGCAGCCCCTCCCTGGACAGGGGGCGTAGGTACGAGCAGTACTTC
CASSPSLDRGRRYEQYF
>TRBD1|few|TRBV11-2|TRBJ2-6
TGTGCCAGCAGCTCCCGCGGGGGACAGGGATCTGGGGCCAACGTCCTGACTTTC
CASSSRGGQGSGANVLTF
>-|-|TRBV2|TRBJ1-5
TGTGCCAGCAGTCTAACCTGGGGCAATCAGCCCCAGCATTTT
CASSLTWGNQPQHF
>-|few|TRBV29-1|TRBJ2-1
TGCAGCGTTGGAGGAGGATGGGGGGTAGATGAGCAGTTCTTC
CSVGGGWGVDEQFF
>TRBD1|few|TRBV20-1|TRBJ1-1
TGCAGTGCTAGAGATGTAGGGGGCTTAGCGGACACTGAAGCTTTCTTT
CSARDVGGLADTEAFF
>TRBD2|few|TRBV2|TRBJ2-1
TGTGCCAGCAGTGAAACTAGCGGGAATGAGCAGTTCTTC
CASSETSGNEQFF
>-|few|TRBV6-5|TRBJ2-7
TGTGCCAGCAGTTACAACACCCACGAGCAGTACTTC
CASSYNTHEQYF
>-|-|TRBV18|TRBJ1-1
TGTGCCAGCTCGCCACAGCGGCCACTAACTGAAGCTTTCTTT
CASSPQRPLTEAFF
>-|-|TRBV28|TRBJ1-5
TGTGCCAGCAGTTTTCCCGGGACCGCACAAACACAGCCCCAGCATTTT
CASSFPGTAQTQPQHF
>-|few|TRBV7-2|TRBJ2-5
TGTGCCAGCAGCCCCGACCTCCAAAAGGCCCAGTACTTC
CASSPDLQKAQYF
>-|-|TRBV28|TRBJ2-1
TGTGCCAGCAGTTTAGTGGGTGAGGCAGCCGGGTTTTTT
CASSLVGEAAGFF
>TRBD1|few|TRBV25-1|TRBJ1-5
TGTGCCAGCAGCGCGACAGGGGGTAGTCAGCCCCAGCGTTTT
CASSATGGSQPQRF
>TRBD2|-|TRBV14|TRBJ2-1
TGTGCCAGCAGCCACCCCCTGAGCGGGAGAAATGAGCAGTTCTTC
CASSHPLSGRNEQFF
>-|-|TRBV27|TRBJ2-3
TGTGCCAGCAGTATACCACCAGGGTCAGCAGATACGCAGTATTTT
CASSIPPGSADTQYF
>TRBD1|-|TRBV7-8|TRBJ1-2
TGTGCCAGCAGCTTGGGACAGAGCTATGGCTACACCTTC
CASSLGQSYGYTF
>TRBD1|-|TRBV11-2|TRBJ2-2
TGTGCCAGCAGCGTAACCGGGACAGCCAACACCGGGGAGCTGTTTTTT
CASSVTGTANTGELFF
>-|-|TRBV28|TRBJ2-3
TGTGCCAGCACAGTTTCATTTCAGGCCTACTCCCTCACAGATACGCAGTATTTT
CASTVSFQAYSLTDTQYF
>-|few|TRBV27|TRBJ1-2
TGTGCCAGCAGGGGCAACTATGGCTACACCTTC
CASRGNYGYTF
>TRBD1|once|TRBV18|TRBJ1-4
TGTGCCAGCTCACCGTTCGACAGGGCTAATGAAAAACTGTTTTTT
CASSPFDRANEKLFF
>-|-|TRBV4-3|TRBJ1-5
TGCGCCAGCAGCCAAGAAGGGAGCCCGGATCAGCCCCAGCATTTT
CASSQEGSPDQPQHF
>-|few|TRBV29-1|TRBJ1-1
TGCAGCGCTCGACATTCTTCATCTGAAGCTTTCTTT
CSARHSSSEAFF
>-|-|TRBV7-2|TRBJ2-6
TGTGCCAGCACCCTAATGAGTTCTGGGGCCAACGTCCTGACTTTC
CASTLMSSGANVLTF
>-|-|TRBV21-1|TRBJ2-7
TGTGCCAGCAGCAAATGCCCGACAGGAGGAGCCCAGCGGGAGAAATTAAGGCGCGACTACGAGCAGTACTTC
CASSKCPTGGAQREKLRRDYEQYF
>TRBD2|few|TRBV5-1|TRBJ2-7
TGCGCCAGCAGCGGGGGGTCGACTAGCGGTGCCTACGAGCAGTACTTC
CASSGGSTSGAYEQYF
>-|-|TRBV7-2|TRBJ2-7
TGTGCCAGCAGCTTAGGTTACGGGGGCGAGCAGTACTTC
CASSLGYGGEQYF
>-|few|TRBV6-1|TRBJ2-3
TGTGCCACCGGACGTCGCCCTACAGATACGCAGTATTTT
CATGRRPTDTQYF
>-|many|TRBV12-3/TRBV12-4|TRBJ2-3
TGTGCCAGCAAACCTGGACTAGGGGGGGCCGATACGCAGTATTTT
CASKPGLGGADTQYF
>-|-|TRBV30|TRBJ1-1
TGTGCCCTACAGGGCTCTGAAGCTTTCTTT
CALQGSEAFF
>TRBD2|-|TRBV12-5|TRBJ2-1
TGTGCTAGTGGTACAACCGGGACTAGCACGCGTAATGAGCAGTTCTTC
CASGTTGTSTRNEQFF